These 26 T cell receptor beta chains share one sample of origin, sequenced in a study of somatic mutations in cytotoxic T cells in rheumatoid arthritis. Libraries were prepared by immunoSEQ multiplex PCR; TCRdb keeps only in-frame clonotypes and omits some of them. The data contain about 19,000 clones, under 85% of them singletons. Sequencing was done on a sample of CD8+ T cells sorted from blood. The receptors were gathered from an adult with rheumatoid arthritis.

The chain couples TRBV5-1 to TRBJ1-2, with D maybe TRBD1 (5 bases). Germline CDR1 reads SGHRS; CDR2 reads YFSETQ. Trimming stripped 0 bases from V and 8 bases from J, with 11 bases between. The CDR3 length is 13 residues. The CDR3 spells CASSLARGVGYTF. DNA of the CDR3: TGCGCCAGCAGCTTGGCCCGAGGGGTCGGCTACACCTTC.

This clone was counted a few times. V is TRBV19 and J is TRBJ1-2; D is unresolved. CDR3 length: 11 amino acids. Germline V CDR1 and CDR2: LNHDA, SQIVND (reference sequence). Trimming took 8 bases from V and 2 from J, leaving 6 bases between them. CDR3 loop: CASRINYGYTF. The CDR3 nucleotides read TGTGCCAGTCGCATAAACTATGGCTACACCTTC.

There are a few counts of this clone. The V and J genes are TRBV13 and TRBJ1-1, with a possible D match to TRBD1 (5 bases). The V gene lost 5 bases and the J gene lost 5 bases, with 9 bases spanning the gap. The length of the CDR3 is 12 residues. Germline CDR1 is PRHDT and CDR2 is FYEKMQ (reference sequence). Written as DNA, the CDR3 is TGTGCCAGCAGCCCGGGGGGGACTGAAGCTTTCTTT. It is translated as CASSPGGTEAFF.

The V call is TRBV5-1, the J call TRBJ1-1; TRBD1 aligns across 9 bases. CDR3 length equals 15 residues. CDR1 is SGHRS and CDR2 is YFSETQ in the germline V gene. V was clipped by 7 bases and J by 3 bases; unmatched bases: 10. CDR3 protein: CASQPRTGEYTEAFF. The CDR3 DNA follows: TGCGCCAGCCAACCCCGGACAGGGGAGTACACTGAAGCTTTCTTT.

This rearrangement joins TRBV2 to TRBJ2-7; TRBD1 might be the D (5 bases). V was clipped by 10 bases and J by 2 bases, with 15 bases between them. Germline values: CDR1 SNHLY, CDR2 FYNNEI. The CDR3 loop spans 13 amino acids. The CDR3 coding sequence is TGTGCCACACGGCAGGGCAAACCCTACGAGCAGTACGTC. It translates to CATRQGKPYEQYV.

This clone appeared once. The V gene is TRBV7-9, the J gene TRBJ2-1; TRBD1 might be the D (6 bases). Germline lookup yields CDR1 SEHNR and CDR2 FQNEAQ (reference sequence). This CDR3 spans 13 amino acids. Trimming left V 6 bases short and J 4 bases short, with 10 bases between. The CDR3 is CASSEQGYNEQFF. CDR3 sequence (DNA): TGTGCCAGCAGTGAACAGGGATACAATGAGCAGTTCTTC. Variable domain in full (rest from reference TRBV7-9 and TRBJ2-1): DTGVSQNPRHKITKRGQNVTFRCDPISEHNRLYWYRQTLGQGPEFLTYFQNEAQLEKSRLLSDRFSAERPKGSFSTLEIQRTEQGDSAMYLCASSEQGYNEQFFGPGTRLTVL.

This clone has a single count. CDR3 coding DNA: TGTGCCACAACCCCGATGTTGGACTATGGCTACACCTTC. Its translation: CATTPMLDYGYTF. The genes are TRBV19 and TRBJ1-2, with D uncertain. Germline CDR1 and CDR2: LNHDA and SQIVND (reference sequence). Trimming removed 10 bases at V and 3 bases at J, with 15 bases between. CDR3 length: 13 amino acids.

This clone was seen just once. The chain joins TRBV7-8 to TRBJ2-2, with D possibly called TRBD1 or TRBD2 (5 bases each). V lost 5 bases and J 6 bases, leaving 7 bases between the germline ends. This CDR3 region has 12 residues. CDR1 is SGHVS, CDR2 FQNEAQ, per germline. The CDR3 region has the DNA TGTGCCAGCAGCCCGGGGCCCGGGGAGCTGTTTTTT. Its translation is CASSPGPGELFF.

The J gene is TRBJ1-2, the V gene TRBV6-1, with D maybe TRBD1 (6 bases). Germline values: CDR1 MNHNS, CDR2 SASEGT. This CDR3 region has 14 residues. V lost 3 bases and J 4 bases, leaving 12 bases between the germline ends. CDR3 amino acids: CASSDWTVLYGYTF. The CDR3 coding sequence is TGTGCCAGCAGTGACTGGACAGTTCTCTATGGCTACACCTTC.

This clone qualifies as large. The chain recombines TRBV2 with TRBJ2-7; either TRBD1 or TRBD2 may supply D (6 bases each). The V gene's germline CDR1 is SNHLY and CDR2 FYNNEI. Between the trimmed V and J ends, which lost 8 bases and 6 bases, there was a span of 17 bases. This CDR3 is built from 13 residues. CDR3 protein: CASPWGAPGEQYV. In DNA, the CDR3 is TGTGCCAGCCCTTGGGGGGCCCCCGGCGAGCAGTACGTC.

The rearrangement links TRBV29-1 to TRBJ2-3, with 7 bases aligning to TRBD1. The CDR3 length is 15 residues. CDR1 and CDR2 from the germline V gene are SQVTM and ANQGSEA. V was clipped by 0 bases and J by 2 bases; unmatched bases: 5. The CDR3: CSVEDGQAITDTQYF. Written as DNA, the CDR3 is TGCAGCGTTGAAGACGGACAGGCGATCACAGATACGCAGTATTTT.

This rearrangement joins TRBV7-6 to TRBJ2-1; no clear D. Germline-derived CDR1 and CDR2 are SGHVS and FNYEAQ. With 1 base removed from V and 3 bases from J, the gap between germline ends came to 4 bases. This CDR3 has 13 amino acids. Here the CDR3 reads CASSLGDYNEQFF. The CDR3, as DNA: TGTGCCAGCAGCTTAGGGGACTACAATGAGCAGTTCTTC.

This chain uses TRBV4-2 with TRBJ2-2, with 9 bases identical to TRBD2. With 0 bases clipped from V and 2 bases from J, the junction kept 4 bases outside the gene matches. This CDR3 has 17 amino acids. Germline V gives CDR1 LGHNA, CDR2 YNFKEQ. As DNA, the CDR3 is TGTGCCAGCAGCCAAGACGCTAGCGGGATAAACACCGGGGAGCTGTTTTTT. Encoded protein: CASSQDASGINTGELFF.

This rearrangement joins TRBV9 to TRBJ2-5; the match to TRBD1 covers 12 bases. The germline V gene has CDR1 SGDLS and CDR2 YYNGEE. The V gene end was trimmed by 0 bases and the J gene end by 5 bases; junction bases not matched to a gene: 5. The CDR3 spans 16 residues. The CDR3 reads CASSVEGQGALETQYF. In DNA, the CDR3 is TGTGCCAGCAGCGTAGAGGGACAGGGGGCTCTTGAGACCCAGTACTTC. The full variable domain, its missing parts supplied by reference TRBV9 and TRBJ2-5, is DSGVTQTPKHLITATGQRVTLRCSPRSGDLSVYWYQQSLDQGLQFLIQYYNGEERAKGNILERFSAQQFPDLHSELNLSSLELGDSALYFCASSVEGQGALETQYFGPGTRLLVL.

V usage is TRBV29-1 and J usage is TRBJ2-7, with TRBD2 matching over 11 bases. The CDR3 contains 12 residues. Germline assignment: CDR1 SQVTM and CDR2 ANQGSEA. J gave up 7 bases and V 4 bases, and 3 bases lay outside the gene matches. Here the CDR3 reads CSVVAGGREQYF. The CDR3 DNA reads as TGCAGCGTTGTAGCGGGAGGGCGGGAGCAGTACTTC.

The chain combines TRBV27 with TRBJ2-7; maybe TRBD1 (5 bases). The CDR3 spans 13 residues. V lost 6 bases and J lost 2, with 11 bases in between. In germline, CDR1 is MNHEY, CDR2 SMNVEV (reference sequence). CDR3 bases: TGTGCCAGCAGGTTAGGGGTTACCTACGAGCAGTACTTC. It encodes CASRLGVTYEQYF.

The chain carries TRBV13 and TRBJ2-7, with 8 bases identical to TRBD1. Trimming at V came to 1 base and at J to 4 bases, leaving 6 bases not matched to a gene. Germline lookup yields CDR1 PRHDT and CDR2 FYEKMQ (reference sequence). This CDR3 spans 15 amino acids. The CDR3 loop reads CASSLVGDRGYEQYF. CDR3 DNA: TGTGCCAGCAGCTTAGTAGGAGACAGGGGTTACGAGCAGTACTTC.

The V and J genes are TRBV29-1 and TRBJ1-2; no clear D. Per the germline V gene, CDR1 is SQVTM and CDR2 is ANQGSEA. The CDR3 is made up of 13 amino acids. V gave up 5 bases and J gave up 0 bases, with 10 bases separating them. CDR3: CSVISQTNYGYTF. The DNA for the CDR3 is TGCAGCGTTATCAGCCAGACTAACTATGGCTACACCTTC. Complete variable domain (other parts from reference TRBV29-1 and TRBJ1-2): SAVISQKPSRDICQRGTSLTIQCQVDSQVTMMFWYRQQPGQSLTLIATANQGSEATYESGFVIDKFPISRPNLTFSTLTVSNMSPEDSSIYLCSVISQTNYGYTFGSGTRLTVV.

The rearrangement joins TRBV7-6 to TRBJ1-2; TRBD1 might be the D (6 bases). The ends were cut back, 5 bases at V and 3 bases at J, with 13 bases in the middle. There are 14 residues in the CDR3. In germline, CDR1 is SGHVS, CDR2 FNYEAQ. DNA for the CDR3: TGTGCCAGCAGCAAACTCACAGGGCACTATGGCTACACCTTC. This codes for CASSKLTGHYGYTF. Full variable domain (rest looked up from reference TRBV7-6 and TRBJ1-2): GAGVSQSPRYKVTKRGQDVALRCDPISGHVSLYWYRQALGQGPEFLTYFNYEAQQDKSGLPNDRFSAERPEGSISTLTIQRTEQRDSAMYRCASSKLTGHYGYTFGSGTRLTVV.

This clone was counted between two and nine times. The genes are TRBV30 and TRBJ2-2, with D unresolved. Trimming shortened V by 1 base and J by 3 bases, and 9 bases separated the two germline ends. The germline CDR1 and CDR2 sequences are GTSNPN and SVGIG (reference sequence). This CDR3 is 14 amino acids long. The chain's CDR3 is CAWSEGRYTGELFF. In DNA, the CDR3 is TGTGCCTGGAGTGAGGGTAGATACACCGGGGAGCTGTTTTTT.

The chain's CDR3 is CAISDSSPQETQYF. DNA for the CDR3: TGTGCCATCAGTGACAGCAGTCCCCAAGAGACCCAGTACTTC. The chain carries TRBV10-3 and TRBJ2-5; D call uncertain. The germline gives CDR1 ENHRY, CDR2 SYGVKD. Deletions cut 3 bases from V and 1 base from J, with 9 bases between. The CDR3 consists of 14 residues.

The rearrangement joins TRBV28 to TRBJ1-1; tentative D call: TRBD1 (5 bases). Trimming took off 0 bases at V and 1 base at J, with 6 bases between the two ends. This CDR3 spans 14 amino acids. CDR1 and CDR2 from the germline V gene are MDHEN and SYDVKM. The CDR3 reads CASSLWGTNTEAFF. CDR3 bases: TGTGCCAGCAGTTTATGGGGGACGAACACTGAAGCTTTCTTT.

The V and J genes are TRBV19 and TRBJ1-4; tentative D call: TRBD1 (5 bases). Trimming shortened V by 9 bases and J by 8 bases, and 19 bases separated the two germline ends. Germline CDR1 LNHDA, CDR2 SQIVND (reference sequence). The CDR3 is 14 amino acids. In nucleotides, the CDR3 is TGTGCCAGCCGTTTGACAAGGAGGGACGAAAAACTGTTTTTT. Translation: CASRLTRRDEKLFF.

The chain recombines TRBV5-6 with TRBJ2-7, with D hard to call. Trimming took 0 bases from V and 2 from J, leaving 9 bases between them. The CDR3 covers 14 residues. CDR1 is SGHDT and CDR2 is YYEEEE in the germline V gene. CDR3 sequence (DNA): TGTGCCAGCAGCTTGGGTCACTTACCCTACGAGCAGTACTTC. It specifies CASSLGHLPYEQYF.

This clone was observed a handful of times. V usage is TRBV6-1 and J usage is TRBJ2-1; D remains ambiguous. Germline CDR1 MNHNS, CDR2 SASEGT. Trimming pared 8 bases from V and 3 bases from J, leaving 11 bases between. CDR3 size: 13 residues. The CDR3 loop is CASALGSYNEQFF. In DNA, the CDR3 is TGTGCCAGCGCCTTGGGCAGCTACAATGAGCAGTTCTTC.

This chain uses TRBV7-9 with TRBJ2-2; D call uncertain. The V end lost 4 bases, the J end lost 8 bases, and 5 bases lay between the germline ends. Germline CDR1 is SEHNR and CDR2 is FQNEAQ (reference sequence). CDR3 size: 11 residues. CDR3 residues: CASSWSGELFF. In DNA, the CDR3 is TGTGCCAGCAGCTGGTCAGGGGAGCTGTTTTTT.